The present TCR beta chain was sequenced within a study of cytomegalovirus exposure and HLA in healthy donors. Study observations and caveats: Excluded were some V segments that proved indistinguishable, including TRBV6-2 and TRBV6-3. A list of 150 or so TCR beta chains associated with cytomegalovirus was given. HLA alleles showed associations with some 17,000 TCR beta sequences in a later analysis, at a 0.05 false discovery rate.

Germline V lookup: CDR1 SNHLY, CDR2 FYNNEI. V lost 6 bases, J lost 12 bases, and 9 bases stayed unmatched. This CDR3 is 14 amino acids long. Use of 60 Vbeta and 13 Jbeta primers characterized the PCR. This table comes from immunoSEQ multiplex PCR, and its TCRdb copy is limited to in-frame clones, with some not included. This table holds 210,000 or so clones, over 80% found once. Likely unrecorded immune exposures existed in these nominally healthy donors. Turning to this clone: Its specificity is unknown.

This clonotype was sampled from a boy aged 2 to 9 in good health and CMV-seronegative. Sequencing used PBMCs. The chain uses TRBV2 and TRBJ1-4; 11 positions agree with TRBD1. The CDR3 region is CASSQDRGRLELFF. The CDR3, as DNA: TGTGCCAGCAGCCAGGACAGGGGGCGTCTGGAACTGTTTTTT. The variable domain in full, with the rest retrieved from reference TRBV2 and TRBJ1-4, is EPEVTQTPSHQVTQMGQEVILRCVPISNHLYFYWYRQILGQKVEFLVSFYNNEISEKSEIFDDQFSVERPDGSNFTLKIRSTKLEDSAMYFCASSQDRGRLELFFGSGTQLSVL.